This T cell receptor (beta chain) emerged from a study of shared clonotypes between healthy human individuals. Sequencing was at deep level. Profiling relied on immunoSEQ multiplex PCR, and the TCRdb table lists in-frame clones only, not all of them. The profile shows approximately 2,000,000 clones, less than 95% of them singletons. V was cut by 6 bases and J by 10 bases, with 22 bases left in between. Germline CDR1 and CDR2: SNHLY and FYNNEI. The CDR3 spans 15 residues. The source material was naive CD4+ T cells from PBMCs. The sample's subset: CD45RA+ positively selected. The chain couples TRBV2 to TRBJ2-1; D possibly corresponds to TRBD2 (6 bases). This sequence originates from a man younger than 30 in good health. Some clones in this sample may be carry-over from other donors' samples. CDR3 bases: TGTGCCAGCAGCATTACTAGGAGGGATTCGAAGGAGCAGTTCTTC. Translating gives CASSITRRDSKEQFF.